Listed here is a single TCR beta chain. This specimen belongs to a study of blood T cell repertoires in COVID-19. This CDR3 comprises 18 residues. TCRdb's copy holds only in-frame clones and misses some; the assay was immunoSEQ multiplex PCR. The sample lists about 250,000 clones, about four fifths occurring once. The TCR originated in a woman between 40 and 50 years old who had been exposed to COVID-19. V and J are TRBV12-1 and TRBJ1-6; the table's D call of TRBD1 was not tested on the DNA. TRBV12-1 is tagged as a pseudogene. Sequenced input: PBMCs or T cells enriched from blood (not recorded which). DNA for the CDR3: TGTGCCAGCAGCTTGGAACAGGGGGCTTGCTCCTATAATTCACCCCTCCACTTT. This sequence encodes CASSLEQGACSYNSPLHF.